Here is one TCR beta chain with its context. The count of this clone is one. Which antigen it targets is not known. Germline and junction disagree at one end, which may indicate a read error. TCRbeta CDR3 regions were amplified from genomic DNA using the immunoSEQ Assay, a bias-controlled multiplex PCR. On the study's bioinformatics: The number of nucleated cells in each sample was estimated by amplification of reference gene primers within the assay. To quantify the absolute abundance of each unique TCRbeta CDR3 rearrangement, sequence reads were collapsed and filtered. For each sample, productive Simpson clonality was calculated as the square root of Simpson's diversity index across productive rearrangements. Not all clones reach the TCRdb copy of this immuneACCESS table, which keeps in-frame sequences only. Checked studies attribute under half of the gap to unresolved V genes and leave the rest unexplained. V and J calls and clone size are given by that table; D and trimming were obtained from the DNA. The sample has about 280,000 clones on record, 85% of them singletons. The ten largest clones represent 5% to 6.5% of the sample.

Each collaborating institution followed its own protocols to collect whole blood in K2EDTA tubes. Collaborator samples were shipped for TCRbeta analysis as frozen whole blood, isolated PBMCs, or DNA extracted from either sample type. This sample stems from a study of blood T cell repertoires in COVID-19 (TCRdb year 2020). Looking at the study overall: Collaborator samples came from the United States, Italy and Spain and covered acute and convalescent phases of COVID-19. HLA class I and class II types, where available, came from metadata supplied by the sample provider rather than from assay-based typing. The samples were drawn from the first 160 participants of the ongoing ImmuneRACE study and from about 1,200 subjects provided by 6 global collaborators. The sample metadata nearly always contained a de-identified subject ID, COVID-19 status, age in years and sex. Deeply sampled blood TCRbeta repertoires from subjects exposed to, actively infected with, or recovered from COVID-19 were included in the dataset. The prospective study material was composed of cDNA or gDNA derived from T cells, B-cell-depleted T cells, or PBMCs. The repertoires were released in a freely available public database meant as a resource for research on the immune response to SARS-CoV-2.

There are 24 amino acids in the CDR3, from cysteine to phenylalanine inclusive. The read is trimmed to its CDR3 DNA, 72 bases read in frame from base 1. CDR1 and CDR2 are read off the germline V gene as MRHNA and SNTAGT. Study-level results and caveats: How much clinical and demographic metadata was included differed by source and by participant, and the metadata was provided uncurated.

What was sequenced was peripheral blood. The sequence links TRBV6-4 to TRBJ2-3, with TRBD2 matching 8 junction bases. The sequence came from a man aged 45-65 years with active or convalescent COVID-19. The CDR3 reads CASRDSINLPREVCLPLSTDTQYF. The sequenced DNA: TGTGCCAGCAGGGACTCCATTAACCTCCCGCGGGAGGTTTGCCTACCCTTGAGCACAGATACGCAGTATTTT.